These T cell receptor beta chains were read from a single sample in a study of blood T cells in healthy people across ages. TCRdb called the 5' RACE reads again in MiXCR, with one record for every CDR3 protein. The sample carries about 1,500,000 distinct CDR3 sequences, under 30% recorded once. Sample: blood. The receptor set was obtained from a woman in her 30s in good health. CDR3s include the opening cysteine and the closing phenylalanine or tryptophan. A D gene is named only where the DNA matches it firmly. A row's size may be missing; if present it is once, few, many or a size class.

-	-	TRBJ2-4	TRBV21-1	CASSKEGAKNIQYF	TGTGCCAGCAGCAAAGAAGGGGCCAAAAACATTCAGTACTTC
-	many	TRBJ2-3	TRBV2	CASSEEVDTQYF	TGTGCCAGCAGTGAAGAGGTCGATACGCAGTATTTT
-	-	TRBJ2-1	TRBV20-1	CSAREARGSLGEQFF	TGCAGTGCTAGAGAGGCCCGGGGCTCCCTCGGGGAGCAGTTCTTC
TRBD2	few	TRBJ2-1	TRBV20-1	CSARPLPSGKNEQFF	TGCAGTGCTAGACCGCTACCTAGCGGGAAGAATGAGCAGTTCTTC
-	-	TRBJ2-1	TRBV7-3	CASSLIQRDPGGQFF	TGTGCCAGCAGCCTCATTCAAAGAGACCCGGGTGGGCAGTTCTTC
TRBD1	once	TRBJ2-1	TRBV7-3	CASRADRGNCNEQFF	TGTGCCAGCAGGGCTGACAGGGGAAACTGCAATGAGCAGTTCTTC
-	-	TRBJ1-1	TRBV15	CATSREFRVRWDTEAFF	TGTGCCACCAGCAGAGAATTCAGGGTAAGGTGGGACACCGAAGCTTTCTTT
-	few	TRBJ1-2	TRBV20-1	CSATRDLTNYGYTF	TGCAGTGCTACCCGGGACCTGACAAACTATGGCTACACCTTC
-	many	TRBJ2-7	TRBV12-5	CASGEGVSSYEQYF	TGTGCTAGTGGCGAGGGAGTAAGCTCCTACGAGCAGTACTTC
TRBD1	-	TRBJ2-7	TRBV6-6	CASSYSTGVREQYF	TGTGCCAGCAGTTACTCAACAGGGGTTCGCGAGCAGTACTTC
-	few	TRBJ2-5	TRBV12-3/TRBV12-4	CASRGPGGQTQYF	TGTGCCAGCAGGGGACCCGGGGGGCAGACCCAGTACTTC
TRBD2	-	TRBJ2-3	TRBV10-3	CAINGGAGDPTDTQYF	TGTGCCATCAACGGCGGCGCGGGAGATCCAACAGATACGCAGTATTTT
TRBD2	many	TRBJ2-1	TRBV20-1	CSARGLADSYNEQFF	TGCAGTGCTAGAGGGCTAGCGGATTCCTACAATGAGCAGTTCTTC
-	few	TRBJ2-3	TRBV12-5	CASGPGVSTDTQYF	TGTGCTAGTGGGCCAGGGGTTAGCACAGATACGCAGTATTTT
TRBD1	-	TRBJ2-7	TRBV29-1	CSVEVGQSYEQYF	TGCAGCGTTGAAGTGGGACAGTCCTACGAGCAGTACTTC
TRBD2	few	TRBJ2-3	TRBV5-1	CASSSPSGGAVTDTQYF	TGCGCCAGCAGCTCCCCTAGCGGGGGGGCTGTGACAGATACGCAGTATTTT
-	few	TRBJ1-5	TRBV5-6	CASSLGRQVLQPQHF	TGTGCCAGCAGCTTGGGACGACAGGTTCTTCAGCCCCAGCATTTT
-	-	TRBJ2-3	TRBV5-6	CASSWEIGIGTQYF	TGTGCCAGCAGCTGGGAGATTGGGATTGGTACGCAGTATTTT
-	many	TRBJ2-7	TRBV29-1	CSVTGQSNYEQYF	TGCAGCGTTACTGGACAGTCAAACTACGAGCAGTACTTC
-	few	TRBJ2-3	TRBV5-1	CASSLAYDSDTDTQYF	TGCGCCAGCAGCTTGGCCTATGATAGCGACACAGATACGCAGTATTTT
TRBD2	many	TRBJ2-4	TRBV6-6	CASRGLAGEDKNIQYF	TGTGCCAGCAGGGGACTAGCGGGCGAGGACAAAAACATTCAGTACTTC
TRBD1	many	TRBJ2-1	TRBV6-4	CASSAEGTVPNEQFF	TGTGCCAGCAGTGCCGAGGGGACAGTTCCCAATGAGCAGTTCTTC
-	-	TRBJ1-2	TRBV28	CASSFVPNGSRGGYTF	TGTGCCAGCAGTTTTGTCCCGAACGGTAGTCGCGGTGGCTACACCTTC
-	many	TRBJ1-2	TRBV28	CASTRAQGYVYGYTF	TGTGCCAGCACTCGGGCCCAGGGTTATGTTTATGGCTACACCTTC
-	-	TRBJ1-1	TRBV5-1	CASSINGGTEAFF	TGCGCCAGCAGCATTAACGGGGGGACTGAAGCTTTCTTT
-	-	TRBJ2-7	TRBV30	CAWSVTGLYEQYF	TGTGCCTGGAGTGTCACAGGACTATACGAGCAGTACTTC
-	few	TRBJ2-7	TRBV29-1	CSVVMAGYEQYF	TGCAGCGTTGTGATGGCGGGCTACGAGCAGTACTTC
TRBD2	many	TRBJ2-1	TRBV10-3	CAISQSGGSLNEQFF	TGTGCCATCAGCCAGAGCGGGGGTTCGCTCAATGAGCAGTTCTTC
-	-	TRBJ2-5	TRBV4-2	CASSQETNQETQYF	TGTGCCAGCAGCCAAGAGACAAATCAAGAGACCCAGTACTTC